A single sample is the source of the 17 T cell receptor beta chains below, sequenced in a study of blood T cell repertoires in COVID-19. Sequencing used immunoSEQ multiplex PCR; TCRdb keeps in-frame clones, though not all of them. The table has around 120,000 clones, 90% seen once. Sequenced: peripheral blood. Receptors originate from a man in his forties or fifties with active COVID-19.

The chain employs TRBV19 and TRBJ2-7; TRBD2 matches at 8 bases. The V segment lost 5 bases and the J segment 0 bases; nucleotides outside the gene matches: 3. The CDR3 length is 14 residues. CDR1 LNHDA and CDR2 SQIVND come from the germline V gene (reference sequence). The CDR3 is CASSERGPSYEQYF. The CDR3 DNA sequence: TGTGCCAGTAGTGAGCGGGGGCCCTCCTACGAGCAGTACTTC.

This chain connects TRBV19 to TRBJ2-2, with 7 bases matching TRBD2. CDR3 size: 13 residues. Germline lookup yields CDR1 LNHDA and CDR2 SQIVND (reference sequence). V lost 11 bases and J lost 2; bases outside the gene matches: 5. DNA for the CDR3: TGTGCCTGCTCGGGGGGAAACACCGGGGAGCTGTTTTTT. Translating gives CACSGGNTGELFF.

The rearrangement links TRBV7-2 to TRBJ1-1, with no clear D. The CDR3 contains 13 residues. Germline CDR1 and CDR2: SGHTA and FQGNSA. V lost 2 bases and J lost 3, with 7 bases in between. The CDR3 here is CASSLRGYTEAFF. The CDR3 DNA reads as TGTGCCAGCAGCTTACGAGGGTACACTGAAGCTTTCTTT. Full variable domain (missing parts from reference TRBV7-2 and TRBJ1-1): GAGVSQSPSNKVTEKGKDVELRCDPISGHTALYWYRQSLGQGLEFLIYFQGNSAPDKSGLPSDRFSAERTGGSVSTLTIQRTQQEDSAVYLCASSLRGYTEAFFGQGTRLTVV.

The chain recombines TRBV28 with TRBJ2-7; the D gene is possibly TRBD2 (5 bases). Germline V CDR1 and CDR2: MDHEN, SYDVKM. There are 14 residues in the CDR3. Trimming removed 3 bases from V and 1 base from J, with 10 bases in between. This CDR3 reads CASSLGVESYEQYV. The CDR3 DNA is TGTGCCAGCAGTTTGGGAGTAGAATCCTACGAGCAGTACGTC.

This clone has just one count. The chain combines TRBV19 with TRBJ2-4; the match to TRBD2 covers 14 bases. The ends lost 4 bases at V and 0 bases at J; junction bases unmatched: 8. Per the germline V gene, CDR1 is LNHDA and CDR2 is SQIVND (reference sequence). The CDR3 spans 19 residues. The CDR3 is CASSTRLAGGSLAKNIQYF. For the CDR3, the DNA is TGTGCCAGTAGTACTCGACTAGCGGGAGGGTCTTTAGCCAAAAACATTCAGTACTTC.

To note about this clone: Different DNA sequences within this sample yield the same CDR3. The chain links TRBV7-8 to TRBJ2-7; D call uncertain. Germline V gives CDR1 SGHVS, CDR2 FQNEAQ. This CDR3 region has 11 residues. V was cut by 2 bases and J by 4 bases, with 3 bases left in between. CDR3 coding DNA: TGTGCCAGCAGCTTATCTTACGAGCAGTACTTC. Its translation: CASSLSYEQYF.

The V call is TRBV6-5, the J call TRBJ1-1, with 11 bases matching TRBD1. Per the germline V gene, CDR1 is MNHEY and CDR2 is SVGAGI. There are 13 residues in the CDR3. V lost 7 bases to trimming and J lost 6 bases; unmatched junction nucleotides: 4. Here the CDR3 reads CASNEGQGAEAFF. The CDR3 DNA reads as TGTGCCAGCAACGAGGGACAGGGGGCTGAAGCTTTCTTT.

The rearrangement links TRBV30 to TRBJ2-3; D possibly corresponds to TRBD2 (5 bases). The V end lost 1 base, the J end lost 6 bases, and 17 bases lay between the germline ends. The length of the CDR3 is 15 residues. Germline V CDR1 and CDR2: GTSNPN, SVGIG (reference sequence). The DNA of the CDR3 is TGTGCCTGGAGTGGTCCCGCGGGCCAGAGGGATACGCAGTATTTT. Translated, it gives CAWSGPAGQRDTQYF. The full variable domain, rest sourced from reference TRBV30 and TRBJ2-3, is SQTIHQWPATLVQPVGSPLSLECTVEGTSNPNLYWYRQAAGRGLQLLFYSVGIGQISSEVPQNLSASRPQDRQFILSSKKLLLSDSGFYLCAWSGPAGQRDTQYFGPGTRLTVL.

The chain has TRBV2 and TRBJ1-5; perhaps TRBD1 as D (6 bases). Germline values: CDR1 SNHLY, CDR2 FYNNEI. This CDR3 region has 13 residues. The germline V and J ends were trimmed by 7 bases and 3 bases, with 10 bases remaining between them. The CDR3 loop reads CASNRDINQPQHF. CDR3 nucleotide sequence: TGTGCCAGCAACCGGGACATCAATCAGCCCCAGCATTTT. The entire variable domain, with the rest obtained from reference TRBV2 and TRBJ1-5, is as follows: EPEVTQTPSHQVTQMGQEVILRCVPISNHLYFYWYRQILGQKVEFLVSFYNNEISEKSEIFDDQFSVERPDGSNFTLKIRSTKLEDSAMYFCASNRDINQPQHFGDGTRLSIL.

The chain has TRBV2 and TRBJ2-1; D gene unclear. This CDR3 comprises 11 residues. Germline CDR1 reads SNHLY; CDR2 reads FYNNEI. V lost 1 base, J lost 11 bases, and 6 bases lay in between. The CDR3 nucleotides read TGTGCCAGCAGTGAAGAAGAGAAGCAGTTCTTC. Translation gives CASSEEEKQFF.

V and J are TRBV6-2 or TRBV6-3 and TRBJ1-5, with D unclear. Per germline, CDR1 MNHEY and CDR2 SVGEGT. V shed 2 bases and J shed 1 base, with 9 bases lying between them. The CDR3 loop spans 15 amino acids. The CDR3 DNA reads as TGTGCCAGCAGTTACAGGTTGCGGAGCAATCAGCCCCAGCATTTT. It encodes CASSYRLRSNQPQHF.

This clone was detected only once. V and J are TRBV19 and TRBJ1-5, with TRBD1 matching 7 bases. The V gene end was trimmed by 5 bases and the J gene end by 3 bases; junction bases not matched to a gene: 4. The CDR3 length is 14 residues. Germline assignment: CDR1 LNHDA and CDR2 SQIVND (reference sequence). CDR3 nucleotides: TGTGCCAGTAGTGGGACAGCGTCCAATCAGCCCCAGCATTTT. Its protein product is CASSGTASNQPQHF.

The chain couples TRBV7-8 to TRBJ1-5; maybe TRBD1 (6 bases). The CDR3 consists of 16 residues. In germline, CDR1 is SGHVS, CDR2 FQNEAQ. The V and J ends lost 2 bases and 1 base respectively, with 12 bases between them. The CDR3 sequence is CASSLRSQGSNQPQHF. In nucleotides, the CDR3 is TGTGCCAGCAGCTTACGGTCCCAGGGGAGCAATCAGCCCCAGCATTTT. The complete variable domain, with remaining parts taken from reference TRBV7-8 and TRBJ1-5, reads GAGVSQSPRYKVAKRGQDVALRCDPISGHVSLFWYQQALGQGPEFLTYFQNEAQLDKSGLPSDRFFAERPEGSVSTLKIQRTQQEDSAVYLCASSLRSQGSNQPQHFGDGTRLSIL.

V usage is TRBV9 and J usage is TRBJ1-1; D gene uncertain. V lost 0 bases to trimming and J lost 3 bases, with 6 bases between them. This CDR3 is 13 amino acids long. Germline V gene lookup returns CDR1 SGDLS and CDR2 YYNGEE. The CDR3 loop reads CASSVGRYTEAFF. As DNA, the CDR3 is TGTGCCAGCAGCGTAGGCAGATACACTGAAGCTTTCTTT.

This rearrangement joins TRBV6-5 to TRBJ1-2; D might be TRBD1 (6 bases). CDR1 and CDR2 (germline): MNHEY, SVGAGI. V dropped 6 bases and J dropped 6 bases, with 14 bases sitting between them. The CDR3 is 13 residues long. This CDR3 reads CASSADRLDGYTF. The CDR3 DNA follows: TGTGCCAGCAGCGCCGACAGGCTTGATGGCTACACCTTC.

The CDR3 coding sequence is TGTGCCAGCAGCTTAATGGCGGGACAGGGGGCAAGGGAGACCCAGTACTTC. This sequence encodes CASSLMAGQGARETQYF. The chain links TRBV7-6 to TRBJ2-5, with 12 bases lining up with TRBD1. Per the germline V gene, CDR1 is SGHVS and CDR2 is FNYEAQ. This CDR3 is built from 17 residues. J lost 5 bases, V lost 2 bases, and 9 bases had no gene match.

The chain carries TRBV5-1 and TRBJ1-2; no definite D call. CDR1 SGHRS and CDR2 YFSETQ come from the germline V gene. CDR3 length: 15 residues. V lost 3 bases and J 2 bases, leaving 14 bases between the germline ends. The CDR3 DNA follows: TGCGCCAGCAGCTCCGGGTTAGGAGGCAACTATGGCTACACCTTC. Protein sequence: CASSSGLGGNYGYTF. Based on the CDR3 plus reference TRBV5-1 and TRBJ1-2, the full variable domain is KAGVTQTPRYLIKTRGQQVTLSCSPISGHRSVSWYQQTPGQGLQFLFEYFSETQRNKGNFPGRFSGRQFSNSRSEMNVSTLELGDSALYLCASSSGLGGNYGYTFGSGTRLTVV.